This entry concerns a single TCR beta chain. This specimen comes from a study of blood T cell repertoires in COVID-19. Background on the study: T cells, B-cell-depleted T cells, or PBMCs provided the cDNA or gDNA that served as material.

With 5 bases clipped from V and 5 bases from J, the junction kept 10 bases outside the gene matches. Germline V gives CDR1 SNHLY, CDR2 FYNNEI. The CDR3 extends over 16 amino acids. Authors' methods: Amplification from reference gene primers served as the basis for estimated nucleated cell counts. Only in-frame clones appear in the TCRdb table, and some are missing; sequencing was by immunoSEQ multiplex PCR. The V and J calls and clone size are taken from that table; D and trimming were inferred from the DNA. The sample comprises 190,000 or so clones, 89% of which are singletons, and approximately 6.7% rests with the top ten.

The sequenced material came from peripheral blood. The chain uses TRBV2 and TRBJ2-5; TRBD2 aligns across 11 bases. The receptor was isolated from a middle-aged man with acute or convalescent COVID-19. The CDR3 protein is CASSPNLAGGLETQYF. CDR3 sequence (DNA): TGTGCCAGCAGTCCTAACTTAGCGGGGGGGTTGGAGACCCAGTACTTC.